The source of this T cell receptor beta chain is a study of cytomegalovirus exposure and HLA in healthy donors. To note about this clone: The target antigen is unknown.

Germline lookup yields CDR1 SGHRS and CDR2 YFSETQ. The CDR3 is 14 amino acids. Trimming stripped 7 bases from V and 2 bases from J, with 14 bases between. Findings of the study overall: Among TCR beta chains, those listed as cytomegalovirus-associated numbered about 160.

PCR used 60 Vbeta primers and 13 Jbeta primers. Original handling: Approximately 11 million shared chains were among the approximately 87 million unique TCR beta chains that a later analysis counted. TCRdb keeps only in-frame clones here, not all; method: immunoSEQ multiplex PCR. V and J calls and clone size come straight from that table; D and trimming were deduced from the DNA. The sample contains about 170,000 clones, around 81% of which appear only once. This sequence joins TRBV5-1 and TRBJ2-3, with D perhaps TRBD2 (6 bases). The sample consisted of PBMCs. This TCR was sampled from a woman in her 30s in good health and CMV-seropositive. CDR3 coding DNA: TGCGCCAGCCGTATGGGGGGAACCACAGATACGCAGTATTTT. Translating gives CASRMGGTTDTQYF.